The 30 T cell receptor beta chains presented below share a single source sample, sequenced in a study of T-cell reconstitution after alpha-beta-depleted transplantation in children. Unique molecular identifiers were used in preparing the TCRbeta library. TCRdb analysed the PCR reads with MiXCR anew, one entry per CDR3 protein. This table holds almost 250,000 distinct CDR3 sequences, roughly 25% found once. The material sequenced was PBMCs, taken before TCRalphabeta/CD19-depleted stem cell transplant. These receptors were collected from a girl aged 2 to 10 with Fanconi anemia, due to receive a stem cell transplant.

J is TRBJ2-7 and V is TRBV6-1; TRBD1 or TRBD2 may be the D gene (5 bases each). V was clipped by 5 bases and J by 2 bases, with 16 bases between them. Germline CDR1 reads MNHNS; CDR2 reads SASEGT. The CDR3 totals 15 residues. The CDR3 DNA follows: TGTGCCAGCAGTATCCAAGGGACGGATGCCTACGAGCAGTACTTC. It encodes CASSIQGTDAYEQYF.

The genes are TRBV20-1 and TRBJ2-7, with D perhaps given as TRBD1 or TRBD2 (5 bases each). Germline assignment: CDR1 DFQATT and CDR2 SNEGSKA (reference sequence). V dropped 5 bases and J dropped 3 bases, with 11 bases sitting between them. The CDR3 loop spans 12 amino acids. The CDR3, as DNA: TGCAGTGCTGGGGGACCCTACTACGAGCAGTACTTC. As protein: CSAGGPYYEQYF.

The V gene is TRBV6-1, the J gene TRBJ2-7; D could derive from TRBD1 or TRBD2 (5 bases each). Germline lookup yields CDR1 MNHNS and CDR2 SASEGT. Trimming took off 7 bases at V and 3 bases at J, with 16 bases between the two ends. The CDR3 extends over 14 amino acids. The CDR3 DNA follows: TGTGCCAGCATTGACGATCGTGGGGGCTACGAGCAGTACTTC. It codes for CASIDDRGGYEQYF.

This clonotype was observed many times. The chain uses TRBV6-5 and TRBJ1-2, with unresolved D. The V end lost 0 bases, the J end lost 2 bases, and 10 bases lay between the germline ends. This CDR3 is built from 15 residues. Germline lookup yields CDR1 MNHEY and CDR2 SVGAGI. CDR3 in amino acids: CASSYSRVENYGYTF. For the CDR3, the DNA is TGTGCCAGCAGTTACTCGAGGGTTGAGAACTATGGCTACACCTTC.

This clonotype was observed many times. In DNA form, the CDR3 reads TGTGCCAGCAGCTTAACGGGAGGAGGGACAGGGATAGGTGAGCAGTTCTTC. Amino acids: CASSLTGGGTGIGEQFF. V gene TRBV7-3 combines with J gene TRBJ2-1, with 9 nucleotides matching TRBD1. Germline CDR1 reads SGHTA; CDR2 reads FQGTGA. Losses at the gene ends were 0 bases for V and 9 bases for J; bases not matched to a gene: 12. The CDR3 runs 17 residues.

This clonotype has at least ten counts. The chain combines TRBV12-3 or TRBV12-4 with TRBJ2-3, with unresolved D. The length of the CDR3 is 14 residues. Trimming stripped 7 bases from V and 0 bases from J, with 11 bases between. The CDR3 protein is CASTFRYSTDTQYF. CDR3 DNA sequence: TGTGCCAGCACTTTCAGATACAGCACAGATACGCAGTATTTT.

This clonotype has at least ten counts. The gene calls are TRBV29-1 and TRBJ1-1; D is unresolved. CDR1 and CDR2 (germline): SQVTM, ANQGSEA. Trimming took 3 bases from V and 5 from J, leaving 10 bases between them. The CDR3 loop spans 12 amino acids. CDR3 sequence (DNA): TGCAGCGTTGATCCGGGATGGACTGAAGCTTTCTTT. Its translation is CSVDPGWTEAFF.

This clonotype has more than one count but fewer than ten. The chain employs TRBV20-1 and TRBJ2-3, with D perhaps matching TRBD1 (5 bases). Trimming took off 3 bases at V and 4 bases at J, with 11 bases between the two ends. The CDR3 covers 13 residues. Germline CDR1 DFQATT, CDR2 SNEGSKA (reference sequence). The chain's CDR3 is CSASPSGSDTQYF. CDR3 in DNA: TGCAGTGCTAGTCCGTCAGGGTCAGATACGCAGTATTTT.

This clonotype was recorded at least ten times. CDR3 in DNA: TGTGCCAGTAGCAGCCGACAGAGCTCCTACACTGAAGCTTTCTTT. It yields the protein CASSSRQSSYTEAFF. V and J are TRBV19 and TRBJ1-1, with D perhaps TRBD1 (5 bases). V lost 6 bases, J lost 3 bases, and 17 bases lay in between. The CDR3 is 15 residues long. Germline V gene sequence: CDR1 LNHDA, CDR2 SQIVND (reference sequence).

This clonotype was observed at least ten times. The chain joins TRBV10-2 to TRBJ2-1; D possibly uses TRBD1 or TRBD2 (5 bases each). This CDR3 region has 14 residues. Germline CDR1 and CDR2: WSHSY and SAAADI. Between the trimmed V and J ends, which lost 10 bases and 6 bases, there was a span of 19 bases. CDR3 region: CATTAGTLSNEQFF. CDR3 sequence (DNA): TGCGCCACCACCGCCGGGACCTTAAGCAATGAGCAGTTCTTC.

This clonotype was detected a few times. The V gene is TRBV5-1, the J gene TRBJ1-1; D not resolved. CDR1 is SGHRS, CDR2 YFSETQ, per germline. V dropped 1 base and J dropped 7 bases, with 17 bases sitting between them. This CDR3 contains 15 residues. CDR3 DNA sequence: TGCGCCAGCAGCTTGACCCAGGTCCTGAAGGGTGAAGCTTTCTTT. Encoded protein: CASSLTQVLKGEAFF.

The chain links TRBV29-1 to TRBJ2-7, with 7 nucleotides matching TRBD1. CDR1 and CDR2 (germline): SQVTM, ANQGSEA. V gave up 7 bases and J gave up 1 base; unmatched junction bases: 10. This CDR3 has 14 amino acids. The CDR3, as DNA: TGCAGCGCTGTTCCGGGACAGCCTTCCTACGAGCAGTACTTC. This codes for CSAVPGQPSYEQYF.

This clonotype showed up many times. The CDR3 coding sequence is TGCAGCGTTGCGACTAGCGGGGGGACCAATGAGCAGTTCTTC. Protein sequence: CSVATSGGTNEQFF. The chain links TRBV29-1 to TRBJ2-1; TRBD2 aligns across 13 bases. Germline V lookup: CDR1 SQVTM, CDR2 ANQGSEA. The CDR3 length is 14 residues. Unmatched junction bases numbered 3, after V lost 4 bases and J lost 6 bases.

The V and J genes are TRBV5-6 and TRBJ2-3, with D possibly being TRBD1 (6 bases). The CDR3 covers 17 residues. The V end lost 4 bases, the J end lost 0 bases, and 18 bases lay between the germline ends. Germline V CDR1 and CDR2: SGHDT, YYEEEE. The CDR3 loop reads CASSPGPRGPSTDTQYF. Here the CDR3 DNA reads TGTGCCAGCAGCCCCGGCCCCAGGGGACCTAGCACAGATACGCAGTATTTT.

V gene TRBV7-9 combines with J gene TRBJ1-3; D unresolved. CDR1 and CDR2 from the germline V gene are SEHNR and FQNEAQ (reference sequence). CDR3 length: 15 residues. The ends were cut back, 3 bases at V and 9 bases at J, with 18 bases in the middle. The CDR3 nucleotides read TGTGCCAGCAGCTTCTTCGCCAGAAGCCGAAGCACCATATATTTT. It is translated as CASSFFARSRSTIYF.

The J gene is TRBJ2-2, the V gene TRBV6-1; 16 bases line up with TRBD2. Germline V gene lookup returns CDR1 MNHNS and CDR2 SASEGT. This CDR3 contains 19 residues. Unmatched junction bases numbered 9, after V lost 4 bases and J lost 4 bases. CDR3: CASSANAGTSGRATGELFF. In DNA form, the CDR3 reads TGTGCCAGCAGTGCGAACGCAGGGACTAGCGGGAGGGCCACCGGGGAGCTGTTTTTT.

In DNA, the CDR3 is TGCAGTGCTAGGGGGCCCTACAATGAGCAGTTCTTC. It translates to CSARGPYNEQFF. The chain carries TRBV20-1 and TRBJ2-1; D is perhaps TRBD1 (5 bases). The V end lost 3 bases, the J end lost 2 bases, and 5 bases lay between the germline ends. This CDR3 contains 12 residues. Germline V gene sequence: CDR1 DFQATT, CDR2 SNEGSKA (reference sequence).

This clonotype was detected a few times. The chain couples TRBV20-1 to TRBJ2-1; tentatively, D is TRBD1 (6 bases). Germline V gene lookup returns CDR1 DFQATT and CDR2 SNEGSKA (reference sequence). The CDR3 is made up of 12 amino acids. Between the trimmed V and J ends, which lost 0 bases and 12 bases, there was a span of 12 bases. The CDR3 nucleotides read TGCAGTGCTAGAGACAAACAAGGGGGGCAGTTCTTC. This gives the protein CSARDKQGGQFF.

As to this clonotype: The germline gene is not matched at one end of the junction; a read error may be the cause. The rearrangement joins TRBV5-1 to TRBJ2-1, with D unresolved. Germline lookup yields CDR1 SGHRS and CDR2 YFSETQ. This CDR3 spans 11 amino acids. This chain's CDR3 is CDSSLYNEQFF. CDR3 coding DNA: TGCGACAGCAGCTTGTACAATGAGCAGTTCTTC.

At least ten counts were recorded for this clonotype. This rearrangement joins TRBV25-1 to TRBJ2-7; no clear D. Between the trimmed V and J ends, which lost 8 bases and 2 bases, there was a span of 16 bases. The CDR3 contains 14 residues. CDR1 MGHDK and CDR2 SYGVNS come from the germline V gene. CDR3: CASYAETSPYEQYF. The CDR3 DNA sequence: TGTGCCAGCTACGCCGAGACATCGCCCTACGAGCAGTACTTC.

Many counts were recorded for this clonotype. The chain has TRBV18 and TRBJ2-5; D uncertain. The CDR3 covers 14 residues. V was clipped by 6 bases and J by 5 bases, with 16 bases between them. Germline-derived CDR1 and CDR2 are KGHSH and LQKENI. This CDR3 reads CASSPTGRRETQYF. In DNA form, the CDR3 reads TGTGCCAGCTCTCCCACCGGCAGGCGGGAGACCCAGTACTTC.

Many counts were recorded for this clonotype. This sequence joins TRBV6-5 and TRBJ2-2; D not resolved. The CDR3 is made up of 13 amino acids. In germline, CDR1 is MNHEY, CDR2 SVGAGI. Trimming cost V 0 bases and J 3 bases, with 2 bases left between them. Here the CDR3 reads CASSYSYTGELFF. The CDR3 DNA is TGTGCCAGCAGTTACTCCTACACCGGGGAGCTGTTTTTT.

V gene TRBV5-1 combines with J gene TRBJ2-1, with a possible D match to TRBD2 (5 bases). Trimming took off 5 bases at V and 1 base at J, with 10 bases between the two ends. The CDR3 runs 14 residues. Germline V gene lookup returns CDR1 SGHRS and CDR2 YFSETQ. CDR3: CASSGLKSYNEQFF. CDR3 bases: TGCGCCAGCAGTGGACTGAAATCCTACAATGAGCAGTTCTTC. The variable domain in full, with the rest retrieved from reference TRBV5-1 and TRBJ2-1, is KAGVTQTPRYLIKTRGQQVTLSCSPISGHRSVSWYQQTPGQGLQFLFEYFSETQRNKGNFPGRFSGRQFSNSRSEMNVSTLELGDSALYLCASSGLKSYNEQFFGPGTRLTVL.

The V and J genes are TRBV5-1 and TRBJ2-2; the D gene could be TRBD1 or TRBD2 (6 bases each). The germline V and J ends were trimmed by 6 bases and 4 bases, with 13 bases remaining between them. Germline CDR1 reads SGHRS; CDR2 reads YFSETQ. The CDR3 is 14 amino acids. The DNA of the CDR3 is TGCGCCAGCATCGGGGGCTCGGGCACCGGGGAGCTGTTTTTT. It translates to CASIGGSGTGELFF.

This chain connects TRBV29-1 to TRBJ2-1; the D call may be TRBD1 or TRBD2 (5 bases each). This CDR3 region has 13 residues. Trimming took 7 bases from V and 7 from J, leaving 17 bases between them. In germline, CDR1 is SQVTM, CDR2 ANQGSEA. The CDR3 loop is CSGRQTTRNEQFF. The CDR3 DNA follows: TGCAGCGGTAGACAGACCACTAGGAATGAGCAGTTCTTC.

This clonotype was picked up many times. The V and J genes are TRBV20-1 and TRBJ1-1; D is ambiguous. The CDR3 totals 12 residues. Trimming removed 5 bases from V and 2 bases from J, with 9 bases in between. Germline V gene lookup returns CDR1 DFQATT and CDR2 SNEGSKA (reference sequence). The CDR3 loop reads CSALHPNTEAFF. The CDR3 coding sequence is TGCAGTGCTTTACATCCAAACACTGAAGCTTTCTTT.

Of note for this clonotype: Germline and junction disagree at one end, which may indicate a read error. V gene TRBV20-1 combines with J gene TRBJ1-3; perhaps TRBD1 as D (6 bases). Germline CDR1 is DFQATT and CDR2 is SNEGSKA (reference sequence). CDR3 length: 16 amino acids. DNA for the CDR3: TGCAGTTCTAGAGATCTCTACTACAGGGAGGAAAACACCATATATTTT. Amino acid sequence: CSSRDLYYREENTIYF.

The rearrangement joins TRBV11-1 to TRBJ2-5; 7 nucleotides agree with TRBD2. The germline V gene has CDR1 SGHAT and CDR2 FQDESV (reference sequence). CDR3 size: 16 residues. V lost 5 bases, J lost 9 bases, and 18 bases stayed unmatched. This CDR3 is CASSPAEVAGQDSQYF. As DNA, the CDR3 is TGTGCCAGCAGCCCCGCCGAAGTAGCGGGTCAAGACTCCCAGTACTTC.

This clonotype showed up just a few times. The chain links TRBV24-1 to TRBJ2-3; TRBD1 matches at 8 bases. In germline, CDR1 is KGHDR, CDR2 SFDVKD. The junction had 8 bases not matched to a gene; V was cut back by 4 bases and J by 9 bases. The CDR3 has 14 amino acids. The CDR3 here is CATSENTGGVTQYF. CDR3 in DNA: TGTGCCACCAGTGAGAATACAGGGGGAGTGACGCAGTATTTT.

This clonotype has a handful of counts. The chain links TRBV20-1 to TRBJ2-3, with D perhaps given as TRBD1 or TRBD2 (6 bases each). From germline, CDR1 is DFQATT and CDR2 SNEGSKA (reference sequence). Deletions cut 3 bases from V and 3 bases from J, with 13 bases between. The CDR3 contains 14 residues. The CDR3 sequence is CSASPGALTDTQYF. CDR3 DNA sequence: TGCAGTGCTAGTCCGGGGGCTCTGACAGATACGCAGTATTTT.